This T cell receptor beta chain comes out of a study of blood T cell repertoires in COVID-19. Germline CDR1 and CDR2: LNHDA and SQIVND (reference sequence). Unmatched junction bases numbered 9, after V lost 5 bases and J lost 6 bases. This CDR3 has 15 residues. Sequencing was performed with immunoSEQ multiplex PCR; in TCRdb, only in-frame clones are kept and a portion is missing. The sample carries approximately 80,000 clones, roughly 79% recorded once. Material: peripheral blood. This receptor was obtained from an elderly man with acute or convalescent COVID-19. V and J are TRBV19 and TRBJ2-7; 11 bases are a match to TRBD2. This chain's CDR3 is CASSSLAGGGFEQYF. CDR3 nucleotide sequence: TGTGCCAGTAGTTCTCTAGCGGGAGGCGGATTCGAGCAGTACTTC.